This T cell receptor (beta chain) was recovered during a study of cytomegalovirus exposure and HLA in healthy donors (TCRdb year 2017). For the study in its entirety: According to an earlier analysis of several hundred of the donors, 150 million to 200 million T cells yielded 117 million unique TCR beta sequences and about 300 Gb of sequence data. Typing coverage differed by locus: A, B, C, DRB1 and DQB1 were typed in about 620-640 donors, DQA1 in around 500, DPA1 in around 600, and DPB1 in approximately 450. Every discovery cohort repertoire had been produced on one sequencing platform. Using immunosequencing, the study profiled T cell repertoires from roughly 650 subjects and related those repertoires to cytomegalovirus serostatus. Alongside the repertoire data, information on donor age, sex, ethnicity and CMV serostatus was compiled. A later analysis re-analyzed previously published TCR beta repertoires from 660 or so donors and added high-resolution HLA genotyping to study TCR occurrence patterns. Of the approximately 400 genotyped donors, 81% were placed in the genetic ancestry cluster associated with self-reported Caucasian donors. An early release covering roughly 640 HLA-typed donors comprised about 300 gigabases of sequencing data and roughly 85 million unique TCR sequences. Both class I and class II loci were covered by HLA typing, at four-digit resolution. In the later analysis, no new phenotypic data were used to find candidate immune exposures; instead, reliance was placed on TCR beta sequences and their occurrence across donors. Genome-wide SNP genotypes for about 60% of the roughly 670 donors were used in a later genetic analysis, which treated that subset as a discovery cohort. Roughly 5 DR-DQ haplotypes were handled as single units for association and clustering, since linkage in the cohort was strong. The study aimed to test whether cataloging public T cell receptors could reveal signatures of past pathogen exposure. An earlier analysis of about 620 of the donors applied high-throughput TCR beta sequencing to assess whether each TCR beta V gene segment acted as functional or pseudogenic. Along with the approximately 600-subject first cohort, a separate validation cohort of more than 90 different subjects was used. High-throughput TCR immunosequencing, statistical association of individual TCRs with disease status, and machine learning were combined to predict cytomegalovirus infection status. Among some 410 genotyped donors of the cohort, an average of approximately 240,000 unique TCR beta nucleotide sequences were sequenced per donor, roughly a sixth of them non-productive. The paper's findings and limits, for the study overall: Specific HLA alleles were associated with 15,000 to 20,000 TCR beta sequences at a false discovery rate of 0.05 in a later analysis. Because some donors lacked HLA typing at each locus, the association tests relied only on the typed subset. In a later analysis, several top co-occurrence clusters were reported to appear linked to parvovirus B19, influenza, CMV and Epstein-Barr virus. When HLA alleles, especially DR and DQ, strongly co-occurred, TCR associations were difficult to assign to individual alleles. In a later analysis, HLA-associated TCR beta chains were found to be more clonally expanded and to have lower generation probabilities than equally common non-associated chains. Most CMV-associated TCR beta chains appeared to be HLA-restricted in a later analysis, and the HLA associations seemed to be driven largely by CMV exposure. In a later genetic analysis, a missense DCLRE1C variant was associated with V-gene and J-gene trimming of TCR beta chains, and the association was replicated in an independent cohort. Linkage disequilibrium might explain the correlated functional status among segregating V segments, but an unknown experimental factor could not be excluded. For the cohort, immune exposure information was limited to CMV serostatus. A further reported finding was that TCR beta sequences accurately predicted the HLA-A and HLA-B alleles for most subjects in the first cohort. In a later analysis, the rate of TCR association differed among HLA loci, with DRB1 alleles having the most associated TCRs and HLA-C alleles having the fewest. In this cohort, only TCR beta chains were sequenced, and detectable features were limited by the absence of alpha or paired-chain data. The study listed 150 to 200 TCR beta chains as associated with cytomegalovirus. The earlier analysis of 587 of the donors excluded seventeen rarely observed V segments, including chromosome 9 orphons, because counts were too low. Across donors, most TCR sequences were observed very rarely, whereas some public TCRs were present in many individuals. A cluster of highly shared sequence variants was judged likely to represent a technical artifact of the sequencing pipeline. According to a later genetic analysis, donors in an Asian-associated ancestry cluster had fewer N-insertions in productive TCRs than the approximately 650-donor mean. A few of the identified cytomegalovirus-associated TCR beta chains were confirmed in vitro to be specific for cytomegalovirus antigens. According to the authors, the approach could potentially be generalized to other disease states and immunological phenotypes. The classifier was reported to diagnose cytomegalovirus status with high specificity and sensitivity in both the original and validation cohorts. Roughly uniform sequencing depth across donors was assumed in presence/absence analyses, although this assumption may not hold. In an earlier analysis of around 500 of the donors, most TCR beta V segments appeared in productive rearrangements about 90% or about 30% of the time, broadly matching IMGT annotations. The 87-base-pair reads could not distinguish some IMGT-functional V segments, including TRBV6-2 and TRBV6-3, so those segments were excluded.

The library was prepared using the immunoSEQ multiplex PCR assay. For the multiplex PCR, a mixture combining 60 forward primers for TCR Vbeta segments and 13 reverse primers for TCR Jbeta segments was used. A multiplex PCR assay on genomic DNA amplified the CDR3 region of rearranged TCR beta genes. On the Illumina HiSeq System, the amplified TCR beta libraries were sequenced as 87-base-pair reads. The authors' analysis ran thus. In a later analysis, 70 million to 95 million unique TCR beta chains were counted across the roughly 670 repertoires, and roughly 11 million of these chains were shared by at least two donors. To remove PCR and sequencing errors, raw reads were error-corrected and collapsed into unique sequences using a nearest-neighbor algorithm that merged closely related sequences. CDR3 sequences were aligned to IMGT reference sequences to assign V, D and J gene segments. For a sequence to be retained, a match of at least six nucleotides to both a V gene segment and a J gene segment was required. Rearrangements were classified as productive when the CDR3 lacked stop codons and remained in frame with V and J, and all other rearrangements were classified as non-productive. Following IMGT convention, CDR3 was defined as the stretch from the second conserved V-encoded cysteine up to the conserved J-encoded phenylalanine. The earlier analysis of 500 to 750 of the donors excluded any sequence lacking an unambiguous match to a single V gene segment. An earlier analysis of about 600 of the donors called V segments functional above 56.7% productive rearrangements and segregating when the between-donor standard deviation exceeded 5%. A statistical classification framework was developed to diagnose cytomegalovirus status using the catalog of TCR beta chain sequences. In a later analysis, TCR nucleotide sequences were compared against IMGT/GENE-DB human TR gene sequences so that V and J genes could be assigned. A later analysis assigned CDR3 sequences and most-parsimonious VDJ recombination scenarios with the TCRdist pipeline. In a later analysis, every TCR beta chain was defined by the combination of its CDR3 amino acid sequence and its V-gene family, and reads without a unique V-gene family were dropped. As a way to deal with suspected cross-contamination and a sequencing artifact, a later analysis dropped 500 to 700 nucleotide sequences that were highly shared and had low generation probability. For each public chain, a later analysis derived a clonal expansion index from normalized ranks of inferred template counts within each repertoire. In a later analysis, generation probabilities were computed using a VDJ recombination model fitted to out-of-frame rearrangements, and the results were checked against IGoR. In a later analysis, hypergeometric tests were used to score TCR-TCR, TCR-HLA and TCR-CMV co-occurrence, with a repertoire-size bias correction applied to TCR pairs. In a later analysis, false discovery rates were estimated by permuting HLA or CMV assignments 20 times. In a later analysis, co-occurring TCRs were grouped using DBSCAN, and TCRdist sequence similarity was added for clustering within HLA-allele-positive subsets. For co-occurrence clustering, repertoires with fewer than 30,000 or more than 120,000 public chains were excluded, along with several repertoires with anomalous nucleotide sharing. Sourced from immuneACCESS, this table was stored by TCRdb with only in-frame sequences that have V and J called. A share of the clones is absent; for the studies checked, an unresolved V gene accounts for under half, and the remainder has no known explanation. V, J and clone size were drawn from that table, and D and trimming were deduced from the DNA. This specimen's table enumerates some 130,000 clones. The ten largest clones add up to 2% of the sample.

With respect to this clone: No antigen is known for it.

Relative to germline, V is missing 3 bases and J is missing 6 bases, with 6 bases of the junction outside any gene match. Taken from the germline V gene (reference sequence), the CDR1 and CDR2 loops are LNHNV and YYDKDF. The CDR3 numbers 15 residues from cysteine through phenylalanine. Only CDR3 DNA remains: 45 bases, in frame from the first base. The cohort comprised some 730 healthy bone marrow donors. Cohort members were all nominally healthy when sampled, although unrecorded immune exposures were likely present. The donor tested CMV seronegative, placing the donor among the roughly 350 seronegative members of the cohort. A peripheral blood sample was provided by each donor, and peripheral blood mononuclear cells were used for TCR beta sequencing. The Qiagen DNeasy Blood Extraction Kit was used to extract genomic DNA from the blood cell samples.

The TCR was taken from a woman in her sixties or seventies in good health and CMV-seronegative. The sequencing input was PBMCs. Recombination connected TRBV15 to TRBJ2-2; 8 bases in the junction line up with TRBD1. The CDR3 has the sequence CATSSATGGSGELFF. The nucleotide sequence reads TGTGCCACCAGCAGTGCCACAGGGGGATCCGGGGAGCTGTTTTTT.